The clone carrying this T cell receptor (beta chain) was recorded many times. The data were taken from a study of T cells in Graves' hyperthyroidism and ophthalmopathy. Regions amplified from RNA transcripts were the TCR beta CDR3 regions. Researchers ran a first-round RT-PCR on the TCR CDR3 using the HTBI primer set. MiXCR was run by TCRdb on the multiplex PCR reads, yielding one entry per CDR3 protein. The table shows some 720,000 distinct CDR3 sequences, with less than 20% occurring only once. With 5 bases removed from V and 5 bases from J, the gap between germline ends came to 19 bases. This CDR3 has 15 amino acids. Germline V gives CDR1 SNHLY, CDR2 FYNNEI.

This chain uses TRBV2 with TRBJ2-7; the D gene is possibly TRBD2 (6 bases). The sequence came from a man between 18 and 29 years old with Graves' hyperthyroidism. Sequencing input: blood. The CDR3 DNA sequence: TGTGCCAGCAGTCCCCGAGCGGGCCTGACTAACGAGCAGTACTTC. This codes for CASSPRAGLTNEQYF.